The 15 T cell receptor beta chains presented below share a single source sample, sequenced in a study of cytomegalovirus exposure and HLA in healthy donors. The PCR made use of 60 Vbeta and 13 Jbeta primers. Sequenced by immunoSEQ multiplex PCR; TCRdb stores in-frame clones only, minus some. In total, the table holds over 100,000 clones. The sequencing sample was made of PBMCs. These receptors were collected from a man aged 40-49 years in good health and CMV-seropositive.

The rearrangement uses TRBV6-1 and TRBJ2-5; D unclear. CDR1 MNHNS and CDR2 SASEGT come from the germline V gene. This CDR3 has 13 residues. The V and J ends lost 4 bases and 0 bases respectively, with 6 bases between them. CDR3 nucleotides: TGTGCCAGCAGTGCACTGCACCAAGAGACCCAGTACTTC. It encodes CASSALHQETQYF.

The chain combines TRBV21-1 with TRBJ1-5. TRBV21-1 is flagged as a pseudogene. The CDR3 is 14 amino acids. The CDR3 bases are TGTTCTAAAACGGGCCCGGGAAGTAATCAGCCCCAGCATTTT. Its protein product is CSKTGPGSNQPQHF.

The chain carries TRBV19 and TRBJ1-5; maybe TRBD1 (5 bases). Per the germline V gene, CDR1 is LNHDA and CDR2 is SQIVND (reference sequence). The CDR3 is 14 residues long. Deletions cut 10 bases from V and 3 bases from J, with 16 bases between. The CDR3 region has the DNA TGTGCCACCAAGGGAGGGGTTTACAATCAGCCCCAGCATTTT. As protein: CATKGGVYNQPQHF.

The chain is built from TRBV6-4 and TRBJ1-2, with D unresolved. The CDR3 has 13 amino acids. Germline CDR1 MRHNA, CDR2 SNTAGT. Trimming took off 6 bases at V and 8 bases at J, with 16 bases between the two ends. CDR3 DNA: TGTGCCAGCAGGTATTACGGAGGTGGCGGCTACACCTTC. This codes for CASRYYGGGGYTF.

The chain joins TRBV5-4 to TRBJ2-1; D might be TRBD2 (6 bases). Per the germline V gene, CDR1 is SGHNT and CDR2 is YYREEE (reference sequence). The CDR3 sequence is 14 residues long. Trimming took off 1 base at V and 6 bases at J, with 11 bases between the two ends. The CDR3 sequence is CASSLPGVSNEQFF. The CDR3 DNA reads as TGTGCCAGCAGCTTGCCGGGAGTGTCCAATGAGCAGTTCTTC.

The chain has TRBV23-1 and TRBJ2-7, with 8 bases matching TRBD1. TRBV23-1 is an ORF, and what it does is uncertain. Trimming cost V 8 bases and J 2 bases; bases outside gene matches: 11. CDR3 length: 15 amino acids. CDR3 sequence: CASSGGQGKTYEQYF. CDR3 in DNA: TGCGCCAGCTCTGGTGGACAGGGCAAGACCTACGAGCAGTACTTC.

The chain combines TRBV6-1 with TRBJ1-5; D unresolved. Per germline, CDR1 MNHNS and CDR2 SASEGT. The CDR3 is 15 amino acids. The V end was cut by 3 bases, the J end by 3 bases, with 12 bases between. The chain's CDR3 is CASSDIQVYNQPQHF. The DNA of the CDR3 is TGTGCCAGCAGTGACATCCAGGTCTACAATCAGCCCCAGCATTTT.

The chain is built from TRBV18 and TRBJ2-2, with D perhaps TRBD2 (5 bases). V dropped 6 bases and J dropped 10 bases, with 9 bases sitting between them. Germline V gene lookup returns CDR1 KGHSH and CDR2 LQKENI. The CDR3 runs 11 residues. The CDR3 reads CASSDSVELFF. The CDR3, as DNA: TGTGCCAGCTCGGACTCGGTGGAGCTGTTTTTT.

The V and J genes are TRBV28 and TRBJ1-1; D is uncertain. V lost 10 bases, J lost 4 bases, and 13 bases lay in between. This CDR3 comprises 12 residues. Germline CDR1 is MDHEN and CDR2 is SYDVKM. CDR3 DNA sequence: TGTGCCACCCACGGGTCCCGCACTGAAGCTTTCTTT. It specifies CATHGSRTEAFF.

The chain has TRBV7-2 and TRBJ2-7; D not certain. CDR3 size: 12 residues. CDR1 SGHTA and CDR2 FQGNSA come from the germline V gene. Trimming pared 1 base from V and 6 bases from J, leaving 7 bases between. The CDR3 region is CASSLGGSEQYF. DNA of the CDR3: TGTGCCAGCAGCTTAGGCGGCTCCGAGCAGTACTTC.

The chain links TRBV29-1 to TRBJ2-7; TRBD1 agrees at 12 bases. Germline V gene data show CDR1 as SQVTM and CDR2 as ANQGSEA. This CDR3 spans 16 amino acids. J gave up 7 bases and V 4 bases, and 14 bases lay outside the gene matches. CDR3 nucleotides: TGCAGCGTTGCCGTCTACCGGGACAGGGGGCTTGGGGAGCAGTACTTC. Amino acid sequence: CSVAVYRDRGLGEQYF.

Note on this clone: This specimen includes other DNA sequences encoding the same CDR3. The rearrangement uses TRBV20-1 and TRBJ1-4; D is perhaps TRBD1 (5 bases). V was pared by 6 bases and J by 8 bases, with 10 bases between. The CDR3 extends over 11 amino acids. The germline V gene has CDR1 DFQATT and CDR2 SNEGSKA (reference sequence). CDR3 in amino acids: CSAGRGEKLFF. The DNA for the CDR3 is TGCAGTGCCGGTCGGGGGGAAAAACTGTTTTTT.

The chain employs TRBV10-2 and TRBJ2-7; D is ambiguous. Germline CDR1 is WSHSY and CDR2 is SAAADI. The CDR3 covers 15 residues. The ends were cut back, 0 bases at V and 1 base at J, with 10 bases in the middle. The CDR3 DNA reads as TGCGCCAGCAGTGAGTCGTGGTGGCAGTCCTACGAGCAGTACTTC. This translates into CASSESWWQSYEQYF.

This sequence joins TRBV29-1 and TRBJ2-5; D might be TRBD1 (5 bases). V was shortened by 3 bases and J by 4 bases, with 9 bases between the two germline ends. Germline V gene sequence: CDR1 SQVTM, CDR2 ANQGSEA. This CDR3 has 12 amino acids. In nucleotides, the CDR3 is TGCAGCGTTGATTTTCAGGGAGAGACCCAGTACTTC. It specifies CSVDFQGETQYF.

V gene TRBV7-2 combines with J gene TRBJ2-1, with 10 bases aligning to TRBD2. This CDR3 contains 13 residues. Germline-derived CDR1 and CDR2 are SGHTA and FQGNSA. With V trimmed by 8 bases and J by 16 bases, 14 bases remained unmatched. The CDR3 nucleotides are TGTGCCAGCCGTTTGCTAGCGGGAGAATCACAATTCTTC. Amino acid sequence: CASRLLAGESQFF.